One sample yielded the 11 T cell receptor beta chains listed below, sequenced in a study of PD-1 blockade in classical Hodgkin lymphoma. Libraries were prepared by immunoSEQ multiplex PCR; TCRdb keeps only in-frame clonotypes and omits some of them. This sample has 50,000 to 75,000 clones, with 70% to 90% found just once. The patients all showed relapse after autologous stem cell transplantation, while their brentuximab vedotin exposure varied. The sample consisted of peripheral blood mononuclear cells (PBMCs), taken before the second cycle of nivolumab. The origin of the receptors is a human donor with classical Hodgkin lymphoma.

This rearrangement joins TRBV5-1 to TRBJ2-2, with 8 bases fitting TRBD1. Germline CDR1 SGHRS, CDR2 YFSETQ. Trimming at V came to 4 bases and at J to 2 bases, leaving 13 bases not matched to a gene. The CDR3 length is 18 residues. As DNA, the CDR3 is TGCGCCAGCAGCCGATTCCCCGCCGACAGGGGCAACACCGGGGAGCTGTTTTTT. Its translation is CASSRFPADRGNTGELFF.

The V and J genes are TRBV5-1 and TRBJ1-1; weak D call: TRBD1 (5 bases). The germline V gene encodes CDR1 SGHRS and CDR2 YFSETQ. The CDR3 extends over 15 amino acids. V was pared by 0 bases and J by 4 bases, with 13 bases between. The CDR3 region is CASSLEAGRGTEAFF. CDR3 DNA sequence: TGCGCCAGCAGCTTGGAGGCAGGGAGAGGCACTGAAGCTTTCTTT.

The chain joins TRBV4-1 to TRBJ1-2; no firm D call. The CDR3 has 15 amino acids. Trimming pared 0 bases from V and 4 bases from J, leaving 12 bases between. Germline V lookup: CDR1 MGHRA, CDR2 YSYEKL. The CDR3 region is CASSQDMDLGYGYTF. As DNA, the CDR3 is TGCGCCAGCAGCCAAGATATGGACCTTGGCTATGGCTACACCTTC.

The chain links TRBV28 to TRBJ2-3; D is ambiguous. The germline V gene has CDR1 MDHEN and CDR2 SYDVKM. The length of the CDR3 is 13 residues. The V end lost 6 bases, the J end lost 2 bases, and 9 bases lay between the germline ends. The CDR3 loop reads CASRPDPTDTQYF. CDR3 coding DNA: TGTGCCAGCAGGCCCGATCCCACAGATACGCAGTATTTT.

This clone occurred a few times. V usage is TRBV27 and J usage is TRBJ1-1, with D possibly TRBD1 on 5 matching bases. V gave up 3 bases and J gave up 8 bases, with 7 bases separating them. CDR1 and CDR2 (germline): MNHEY, SMNVEV (reference sequence). This CDR3 comprises 11 residues. The CDR3 here is CASSFQGEAFF. DNA of the CDR3: TGTGCCAGCAGTTTCCAGGGAGAAGCTTTCTTT.

The chain has TRBV14 and TRBJ1-1; D not resolved. Trimming shortened V by 3 bases and J by 1 base, and 6 bases separated the two germline ends. This CDR3 region has 13 residues. Per germline, CDR1 SGHDN and CDR2 FVKESK. The CDR3 DNA follows: TGTGCCAGCAGCCATCAGGAGAACACTGAAGCTTTCTTT. Encoded protein: CASSHQENTEAFF.

The chain recombines TRBV5-1 with TRBJ2-1; 12 nucleotides match TRBD2. Germline lookup yields CDR1 SGHRS and CDR2 YFSETQ. The CDR3 extends over 18 amino acids. Germline trimming cut 4 bases from V and 8 bases from J; bases unmatched to any gene: 16. The CDR3 sequence: CASSGGRTSGEIADEQFF. In nucleotides, the CDR3 is TGCGCCAGCAGCGGAGGGAGGACTAGCGGGGAAATCGCCGATGAGCAGTTCTTC.

The chain uses TRBV5-1 and TRBJ2-2; 11 bases fit TRBD1. Unmatched junction bases numbered 7, after V lost 3 bases and J lost 9 bases. The CDR3 runs 15 residues. The germline V gene has CDR1 SGHRS and CDR2 YFSETQ. CDR3: CASSSGTGGSRELFF. The DNA of the CDR3 is TGCGCCAGCAGCTCCGGGACAGGGGGGTCCAGGGAGCTGTTTTTT.

This chain uses TRBV6-5 with TRBJ2-1; D is uncertain. Germline assignment: CDR1 MNHEY and CDR2 SVGAGI. The CDR3 extends over 14 amino acids. V dropped 2 bases and J dropped 6 bases, with 11 bases sitting between them. The CDR3, as DNA: TGTGCCAGCAGTTACGTCGGCCCGGGCAATGAGCAGTTCTTC. It encodes CASSYVGPGNEQFF.

The chain combines TRBV29-1 with TRBJ2-5, with D perhaps matching TRBD2 (6 bases). V lost 6 bases to trimming and J lost 11 bases, with 19 bases between them. The CDR3 has 12 residues. Germline CDR1 and CDR2: SQVTM and ANQGSEA. The CDR3 sequence: CSVAGTREEQYF. The CDR3 DNA is TGCAGCGTCGCCGGGACTCGGGAAGAGCAGTACTTC. The full variable domain, completed using reference TRBV29-1 and TRBJ2-5, is SAVISQKPSRDICQRGTSLTIQCQVDSQVTMMFWYRQQPGQSLTLIATANQGSEATYESGFVIDKFPISRPNLTFSTLTVSNMSPEDSSIYLCSVAGTREEQYFGPGTRLLVL.

The rearrangement uses TRBV6-4 and TRBJ2-3; TRBD2 might be the D (6 bases). Deletions cut 7 bases from V and 1 base from J, with 15 bases between. This CDR3 is 15 amino acids long. Germline CDR1 is MRHNA and CDR2 is SNTAGT. In nucleotides, the CDR3 is TGTGCCAGCATGGGTAGGTGGGGGGGCACAGATACGCAGTATTTT. Translation: CASMGRWGGTDTQYF.